This entry lists 24 T cell receptor beta chains sequenced from one sample in a study of CD8 T cells in ankylosing spondylitis. TCRdb reprocessed the 5' RACE reads via MiXCR and lists one record per CDR3 protein. The sample holds around 150,000 distinct CDR3 sequences, under 55% seen once. Sequences were obtained from synovial fluid, either unsorted or a sorted T cell fraction (not recorded which). The source is a male donor with ankylosing spondylitis.

Remarks on this clonotype: This CDR3 fails to terminate in the conserved phenylalanine or tryptophan, so it likely reflects a read error. The chain links TRBV6-4 to TRBJ2-1; D is unresolved. The germline V gene encodes CDR1 MRHNA and CDR2 SNTAGT. The CDR3 has 14 amino acids. Trimming removed 2 bases at V and 4 bases at J, with 9 bases between. The CDR3 is CASSDRLGYNEQFS. CDR3 bases: TGTGCCAGCAGTGACAGGTTGGGGTACAATGAGCAGTTCTCC.

In this sample, this clonotype turned up a few times. This sequence joins TRBV30 and TRBJ2-1; 12 bases map to TRBD1. The germline gives CDR1 GTSNPN, CDR2 SVGIG (reference sequence). There are 16 residues in the CDR3. The V segment lost 0 bases and the J segment 10 bases; nucleotides outside the gene matches: 10. The CDR3 DNA is TGTGCCTGGAGTGTTCTCCGGGACAGGGGGCGCGGGGAGCAGTTCTTC. It encodes CAWSVLRDRGRGEQFF.

This rearrangement joins TRBV12-3 or TRBV12-4 to TRBJ2-5; TRBD2 matches 16 bases. There are 20 residues in the CDR3. J lost 0 bases, V lost 2 bases, and 9 bases had no gene match. For the CDR3, the DNA is TGTGCCAGCAGTTTAATCCCACCGGGACTAGCGGGGGGGTACCAAGAGACCCAGTACTTC. Encoded protein: CASSLIPPGLAGGYQETQYF.

This clonotype occurred a few times. This chain uses TRBV4-1 with TRBJ1-5; D is unresolved. From germline, CDR1 is MGHRA and CDR2 YSYEKL. The CDR3 is 18 amino acids. The V gene lost 0 bases and the J gene lost 0 bases, with 15 bases spanning the gap. CDR3 coding DNA: TGCGCCAGCAGCCAAGATGATGTAGGGCGTTATAGCAATCAGCCCCAGCATTTT. Translation: CASSQDDVGRYSNQPQHF.

The V call is TRBV13, the J call TRBJ1-2; D remains unclear. The V end lost 5 bases, the J end lost 4 bases, and 17 bases lay between the germline ends. CDR1 PRHDT and CDR2 FYEKMQ come from the germline V gene (reference sequence). The CDR3 consists of 15 residues. The CDR3 region is CASSPREELTYGYTF. CDR3 coding DNA: TGTGCCAGCAGCCCCCGGGAGGAACTCACCTATGGCTACACCTTC. Supplemented by reference TRBV13 and TRBJ1-2, the full variable domain reads AAGVIQSPRHLIKEKRETATLKCYPIPRHDTVYWYQQGPGQDPQFLISFYEKMQSDKGSIPDRFSAQQFSDYHSELNMSSLELGDSALYFCASSPREELTYGYTFGSGTRLTVV.

This clonotype was seen a few times. V gene TRBV6-5 combines with J gene TRBJ2-2; D might be TRBD2 (6 bases). The V gene lost 2 bases and the J gene lost 9 bases, with 28 bases spanning the gap. The CDR3 length is 19 residues. Looked up from germline, CDR1 is MNHEY and CDR2 is SVGAGI. The CDR3 DNA reads TGTGCCAGCAGTTACCAAAGGCATTACAAGGGACTCATAGAAAGGGAGCTGTTTTTT. This translates into CASSYQRHYKGLIERELFF.

This clonotype was recorded many times. The chain uses TRBV19 and TRBJ1-5; D gene ambiguous. The V gene's germline CDR1 is LNHDA and CDR2 SQIVND (reference sequence). This CDR3 contains 14 residues. Between the trimmed V and J ends, which lost 7 bases and 2 bases, there was a span of 12 bases. Here the CDR3 DNA reads TGTGCCAGTACCCTGGAGGAAGGCAATCAGCCCCAGCATTTT. Amino acid sequence: CASTLEEGNQPQHF.

This clonotype was picked up many times. The chain carries TRBV4-3 and TRBJ2-3; 7 nucleotides agree with TRBD2. The CDR3 covers 14 residues. Trimming cost V 4 bases and J 10 bases; bases outside gene matches: 11. Germline values: CDR1 LGHNA, CDR2 YSLEER. The CDR3 sequence is CASSLYSGDNPQYF. In DNA, the CDR3 is TGCGCCAGCAGCCTATACAGCGGGGATAATCCGCAGTATTTT.

This clonotype was observed a few times. The V call is TRBV7-2, the J call TRBJ2-1; D is undetermined. The CDR3 runs to 15 residues. Deletions cut 1 base from V and 6 bases from J, with 13 bases between. Germline CDR1 SGHTA, CDR2 FQGNSA. The CDR3 protein is CASSLVSPDLNEQFF. The CDR3 region has the DNA TGTGCCAGCAGCTTAGTATCCCCGGACCTCAATGAGCAGTTCTTC.

The chain carries TRBV7-9 and TRBJ2-1, with a possible D match to TRBD2 (7 bases). V was pared by 5 bases and J by 3 bases, with 11 bases between. Germline V gene lookup returns CDR1 SEHNR and CDR2 FQNEAQ (reference sequence). CDR3 length: 14 amino acids. CDR3 DNA: TGTGCCAGCAGCACTAGGGGGGGCTACAATGAGCAGTTCTTC. Protein product: CASSTRGGYNEQFF.

This chain uses TRBV27 with TRBJ2-2; D possibly corresponds to TRBD1 (5 bases). Trimming cost V 7 bases and J 1 base, with 16 bases left between them. Germline CDR1 and CDR2: MNHEY and SMNVEV (reference sequence). This CDR3 region has 16 residues. The CDR3 loop reads CASNMVETENTGELFF. The CDR3 nucleotides are TGTGCCAGCAATATGGTGGAGACAGAGAACACCGGGGAGCTGTTTTTT.

This clonotype showed up many times. The chain uses TRBV10-1 and TRBJ2-7; 13 bases agree with TRBD2. The CDR3 totals 15 residues. Germline CDR1 reads WNHNN; CDR2 reads SYGVQD (reference sequence). V dropped 0 bases and J dropped 4; count of bases not matched to a gene: 0. The CDR3 region is CASSESTSGGYEQYF. The CDR3 DNA is TGCGCCAGCAGTGAGTCGACTAGCGGGGGGTACGAGCAGTACTTC.

The chain recombines TRBV12-3 or TRBV12-4 with TRBJ2-1; 8 bases are shared with TRBD2. CDR3 size: 20 residues. Trimming cost V 4 bases and J 0 bases; bases outside gene matches: 17. The CDR3, as DNA: TGTGCCAGCAGTTCCTTACGTCCGGGGGGGCACAAAAGCTCCTACAATGAGCAGTTCTTC. This sequence encodes CASSSLRPGGHKSSYNEQFF.

This clonotype has a single count. The rearrangement joins TRBV6-1 to TRBJ1-1; D not certain. Germline CDR1 is MNHNS and CDR2 is SASEGT. The CDR3 has 13 residues. V was clipped by 6 bases and J by 0 bases, with 8 bases between them. The CDR3 nucleotides read TGTGCCAGCAGGTGGAGGGTGAACACTGAAGCTTTCTTT. Amino acids: CASRWRVNTEAFF.

The V gene is TRBV29-1, the J gene TRBJ1-1, with 7 bases that match TRBD1. This CDR3 contains 16 residues. Trimming at V came to 2 bases and at J to 6 bases, leaving 15 bases not matched to a gene. Germline values: CDR1 SQVTM, CDR2 ANQGSEA. The CDR3 here is CSVEIMNRDSIPEAFF. CDR3 sequence (DNA): TGCAGCGTTGAAATAATGAACCGGGACAGCATTCCTGAAGCTTTCTTT.

The CDR3 sequence: CASTGLAGVLYNEQFF. The DNA of the CDR3 is TGTGCCAGCACCGGACTAGCGGGAGTCCTATACAATGAGCAGTTCTTC. The rearrangement joins TRBV12-3 or TRBV12-4 to TRBJ2-1, with 13 nucleotides matching TRBD2. Unmatched junction bases numbered 7, after V lost 7 bases and J lost 4 bases. The CDR3 totals 16 residues.

The rearrangement links TRBV6-2 or TRBV6-3 to TRBJ2-7, with D perhaps given as TRBD1 or TRBD2 (5 bases each). CDR3 length equals 16 residues. Trimming stripped 0 bases from V and 1 base from J, with 13 bases between. Germline CDR1 MNHEY, CDR2 SVGEGT. Here the CDR3 reads CASSYSGDGSSYEQYF. The DNA for the CDR3 is TGTGCCAGCAGTTACTCGGGGGACGGTTCTTCCTACGAGCAGTACTTC.

The chain combines TRBV28 with TRBJ2-1; D uncertain. The germline CDR1 and CDR2 sequences are MDHEN and SYDVKM. Trimming took off 1 base at V and 10 bases at J, with 23 bases between the two ends. The CDR3 is 17 residues long. The CDR3: CASSLYGYLLVSAEQFF. CDR3 bases: TGTGCCAGCAGTTTATATGGCTATTTGCTAGTATCAGCGGAGCAGTTCTTC.

This clonotype is labeled as medium-sized (0.01 to 0.1%). CDR3 DNA: TGCAGCGTCGACAGGAACACCGGGGAGCTGTTTTTT. Its translation is CSVDRNTGELFF. The genes are TRBV29-1 and TRBJ2-2; tentatively, D is TRBD1 (5 bases). In germline, CDR1 is SQVTM, CDR2 ANQGSEA. The ends were cut back, 6 bases at V and 1 base at J, with 6 bases in the middle. This CDR3 spans 12 amino acids.

The chain uses TRBV3-1 and TRBJ1-1; D unclear. Looked up from germline, CDR1 is LGHDT and CDR2 is YNNKEL (reference sequence). The CDR3 covers 13 residues. V was clipped by 1 base and J by 2 bases, with 5 bases between them. CDR3 sequence (DNA): TGTGCCAGCAGCCAAGTCCAAAACACTGAAGCTTTCTTT. This codes for CASSQVQNTEAFF. The full variable domain, with the rest looked up from reference TRBV3-1 and TRBJ1-1, is DTAVSQTPKYLVTQMGNDKSIKCEQNLGHDTMYWYKQDSKKFLKIMFSYNNKELIINETVPNRFSPKSPDKAHLNLHINSLELGDSAVYFCASSQVQNTEAFFGQGTRLTVV.

There are a few counts of this clonotype. The J gene is TRBJ2-7, the V gene TRBV30; the D gene is possibly TRBD2 (5 bases). Germline V gives CDR1 GTSNPN, CDR2 SVGIG (reference sequence). Deletions cut 3 bases from V and 1 base from J, with 7 bases between. This CDR3 is built from 12 residues. The CDR3 DNA reads TGTGCCTGGAGCGGGATTTCCTACGAGCAGTACTTC. Protein product: CAWSGISYEQYF. The whole variable domain, remainder taken from reference TRBV30 and TRBJ2-7, is SQTIHQWPATLVQPVGSPLSLECTVEGTSNPNLYWYRQAAGRGLQLLFYSVGIGQISSEVPQNLSASRPQDRQFILSSKKLLLSDSGFYLCAWSGISYEQYFGPGTRLTVT.

This clonotype was counted only a few times. V and J are TRBV20-1 and TRBJ1-5; 8 nucleotides match TRBD1. This CDR3 has 13 amino acids. CDR1 is DFQATT and CDR2 is SNEGSKA in the germline V gene (reference sequence). Unmatched junction bases numbered 2, after V lost 5 bases and J lost 2 bases. The CDR3 spells CSARDRRNQPQHF. In nucleotides, the CDR3 is TGCAGTGCTCGGGACAGGCGCAATCAGCCCCAGCATTTT.

The J gene is TRBJ2-2, the V gene TRBV12-3 or TRBV12-4; weak D call: TRBD1 (5 bases). The CDR3 extends over 14 amino acids. V was trimmed by 11 bases and J by 5 bases, leaving 18 bases between them. The DNA of the CDR3 is TGTGCCGGACATCGGTCAGATGCTACCGGGGAGCTGTTTTTT. This codes for CAGHRSDATGELFF.

The chain couples TRBV27 to TRBJ2-5; no clear D gene. V was cut by 1 base and J by 3 bases, with 9 bases left in between. The CDR3 consists of 14 residues. Looked up from germline, CDR1 is MNHEY and CDR2 is SMNVEV (reference sequence). DNA for the CDR3: TGTGCCAGCAGTTTATGGCCAGCCAAAGAGACCCAGTACTTC. It codes for CASSLWPAKETQYF.